These T cell receptor beta chains were read from a single sample in a study of cytomegalovirus exposure and HLA in healthy donors. Assay: immunoSEQ multiplex PCR; the TCRdb copy retains only in-frame clones and omits some. The data hold under 110,000 clones, with 65% to 80% observed a single time. Material for sequencing was PBMCs. The receptors here all came from a man in his sixties in good health and CMV-seronegative. CDR3s include the opening cysteine and the closing phenylalanine or tryptophan. A D gene is named only where the DNA matches it firmly. For some rows the clone size is stated as once, few or many, or as a class when expanded; others skip it.

15	-	-	TRBJ2-3	TRBV6-1	CASSVVGRTTDTQYF	TGTGCCAGCAGTGTGGTGGGGCGGACCACAGATACGCAGTATTTT
11	TRBD1	-	TRBJ1-2	TRBV6-1	CASSRQGGYTF	TGTGCCAGCAGCAGACAGGGTGGCTACACCTTC
15	-	-	TRBJ1-1	TRBV5-4	CASSLDLGEGTEAFF	TGTGCCAGCAGCTTGGATCTAGGCGAGGGAACTGAAGCTTTCTTT
15	-	-	TRBJ2-2	TRBV6-6	CASSYVQAHTGELFF	TGTGCCAGCAGTTACGTTCAGGCACACACCGGGGAGCTGTTTTTT
13	TRBD2	-	TRBJ2-1	TRBV7-3	CASSLGRDNEQFF	TGTGCCAGCAGCTTAGGGAGGGACAATGAGCAGTTCTTC
11	-	-	TRBJ1-5	TRBV20-1	CSAVGNQPQHF	TGCAGTGCTGTCGGCAATCAGCCCCAGCATTTT
19	TRBD2	-	TRBJ2-3	TRBV4-2	CASSQVGSGGFPSTDTQYF	TGTGCCAGCAGCCAAGTTGGAAGCGGGGGGTTCCCTAGCACAGATACGCAGTATTTT
15	TRBD2	-	TRBJ2-3	TRBV5-4	CASRTGTSGGEAQYF	TGTGCCAGCAGGACCGGGACTAGCGGGGGGGAAGCGCAGTATTTT
16	TRBD2	-	TRBJ2-3	TRBV5-1	CASSPQTSGETDTQYF	TGCGCCAGCAGCCCGCAGACTAGCGGGGAGACAGATACGCAGTATTTT
19	-	-	TRBJ2-6	TRBV5-1	CASSFAPPSQGSGANVLTF	TGCGCCAGCAGCTTTGCCCCTCCCTCACAGGGATCTGGGGCCAACGTCCTGACTTTC
14	-	once	TRBJ1-5	TRBV11-2	CAGSRGGGAQPQHF	TGTGCCGGCAGCCGGGGCGGGGGAGCACAGCCCCAGCATTTT
14	TRBD1	few	TRBJ1-3	TRBV5-1	CASSPQGGGNTIYF	TGCGCCAGCAGCCCACAGGGGGGAGGAAACACCATATATTTT
13	-	-	TRBJ1-5	TRBV30	CAWSGSTGQPQHF	TGTGCCTGGAGTGGCAGTACCGGGCAGCCCCAGCATTTT
13	-	-	TRBJ2-1	TRBV9	CASSVVDSSEQFF	TGTGCCAGCAGCGTAGTTGACTCATCTGAGCAGTTCTTC
12	-	-	TRBJ2-3	TRBV11-2	CASSPTSFLQYF	TGTGCCAGCAGCCCAACATCCTTCCTGCAGTATTTT
15	TRBD1	-	TRBJ2-5	TRBV7-9	CASSPRTGNQETQYF	TGTGCCAGCAGCCCACGGACAGGGAACCAAGAGACCCAGTACTTC
15	-	-	TRBJ1-2	TRBV19	CASSIKLTPHGGYTF	TGTGCCAGTAGTATAAAACTGACTCCCCATGGCGGCTACACCTTC
14	-	few	TRBJ2-3	TRBV6-4	CASSKTGEGDTQYF	TGTGCCAGCAGTAAGACAGGGGAGGGAGATACGCAGTATTTT
14	-	-	TRBJ1-3	TRBV7-2	CASSQAGAGNTIYF	TGTGCCAGCAGCCAGGCAGGGGCTGGAAACACCATATATTTT
15	-	few	TRBJ2-1	TRBV7-8	CASSSGGVSYNEQFF	TGTGCCAGCAGCTCCGGAGGGGTCTCCTACAATGAGCAGTTCTTC
16	TRBD2	-	TRBJ2-3	TRBV7-2	CASSPERGGSTDTQYF	TGTGCCAGCAGCCCCGAGCGGGGGGGTTCCACAGATACGCAGTATTTT
13	TRBD1	-	TRBJ1-5	TRBV5-8	CASSWTGNQPQHF	TGTGCCAGCAGCTGGACAGGGAATCAGCCCCAGCATTTT
14	-	-	TRBJ1-1	TRBV5-1	CASSLLILNTEAFF	TGCGCCAGCAGCTTGCTCATACTTAACACTGAAGCTTTCTTT
12	-	-	TRBJ1-1	TRBV15	CATSSVLTEAFF	TGTGCCACCAGCAGCGTTCTCACTGAAGCTTTCTTT
16	TRBD1	-	TRBJ1-4	TRBV19	CASSGTGGHFNEKLFF	TGTGCCAGTAGCGGGACAGGGGGCCACTTTAATGAAAAACTGTTTTTT
16	TRBD1	-	TRBJ2-2	TRBV5-4	CASSGTGTGGFRELFF	TGTGCCAGCAGCGGTACCGGGACAGGGGGCTTTAGAGAGCTGTTTTTT
16	TRBD1	-	TRBJ1-2	TRBV6-6	CASSGPQGAANYGYTF	TGTGCCAGCAGTGGTCCCCAGGGGGCAGCTAACTATGGCTACACCTTC
17	TRBD1	-	TRBJ2-3	TRBV5-4	CASSPGQGALGADTQYF	TGTGCCAGCAGCCCGGGACAGGGGGCCCTTGGAGCAGATACGCAGTATTTT
16	-	-	TRBJ1-6	TRBV4-1	CASSHRHNSYNSPLHF	TGCGCCAGCAGCCATAGACACAACTCCTATAATTCACCCCTCCACTTT
12	-	-	TRBJ2-7	TRBV2	CASRGTSYEQYF	TGTGCCAGCCGGGGGACGTCCTACGAGCAGTACTTC
13	-	-	TRBJ1-2	TRBV5-6	CASSLRQVHGYTF	TGTGCCAGCAGCCTGAGACAGGTCCATGGCTACACCTTC
14	TRBD1	-	TRBJ1-2	TRBV4-1	CATLGTAGLGGYTF	TGCGCCACCCTCGGGACAGCCGGATTGGGTGGCTACACCTTC
15	TRBD1	-	TRBJ2-2	TRBV7-2	CASSATGINTGELFF	TGTGCCAGCAGCGCGACAGGGATAAACACCGGGGAGCTGTTTTTT
15	-	-	TRBJ1-1	TRBV10-3	CAISLGQLMNTEAFF	TGTGCCATCAGCCTTGGACAGCTAATGAACACTGAAGCTTTCTTT
14	TRBD1	-	TRBJ2-1	TRBV27	CASEDRGRYNEQFF	TGTGCCAGCGAAGACAGGGGCCGTTACAATGAGCAGTTCTTC
14	TRBD2	-	TRBJ2-2	TRBV5-1	CASSDVSGGGELFF	TGCGCCAGCAGTGATGTTAGCGGGGGCGGGGAGCTGTTTTTT
13	-	-	TRBJ1-1	TRBV6-5	CASSLSTADWAFF	TGTGCCAGCAGTTTAAGTACGGCGGATTGGGCTTTCTTT
15	-	once	TRBJ2-1	TRBV2	CASSEDRDTYNEQFF	TGTGCCAGCAGTGAAGACAGGGACACCTACAATGAGCAGTTCTTC
16	TRBD1	-	TRBJ2-2	TRBV6-5	CASSYLGQGSTGELFF	TGTGCCAGCAGTTACTTGGGACAGGGGTCCACCGGGGAGCTGTTTTTT
15	-	-	TRBJ2-2	TRBV7-9	CASSLRATNTGELFF	TGTGCCAGCAGCCTGCGAGCAACGAACACCGGGGAGCTGTTTTTT
17	-	-	TRBJ1-6	TRBV7-2	CASSLDFPSSYNSPLHF	TGTGCCAGCAGCTTAGACTTCCCGAGCTCCTATAATTCACCCCTCCACTTT